This TCR beta chain was captured in a study of blood T cell repertoires in COVID-19. This CDR3 comprises 15 residues. CDR1 and CDR2 from the germline V gene are SGHAT and FQNNGV. V was pared by 5 bases and J by 3 bases, with 16 bases between. Sequencing was performed with immunoSEQ multiplex PCR; in TCRdb, only in-frame clones are kept and a portion is missing. The sample includes 150,000 to 200,000 clones, about four fifths of them seen just once. The clonotype comes from a man aged 65 to 79 with active or convalescent COVID-19. The chain has TRBV11-2 and TRBJ1-2, with TRBD1 as a possible D gene (6 bases). The sequenced sample was peripheral blood. In nucleotides, the CDR3 is TGTGCCAGCAGCCCCTTGGGGGGGCGCGACTATGGCTACACCTTC. Residues: CASSPLGGRDYGYTF.